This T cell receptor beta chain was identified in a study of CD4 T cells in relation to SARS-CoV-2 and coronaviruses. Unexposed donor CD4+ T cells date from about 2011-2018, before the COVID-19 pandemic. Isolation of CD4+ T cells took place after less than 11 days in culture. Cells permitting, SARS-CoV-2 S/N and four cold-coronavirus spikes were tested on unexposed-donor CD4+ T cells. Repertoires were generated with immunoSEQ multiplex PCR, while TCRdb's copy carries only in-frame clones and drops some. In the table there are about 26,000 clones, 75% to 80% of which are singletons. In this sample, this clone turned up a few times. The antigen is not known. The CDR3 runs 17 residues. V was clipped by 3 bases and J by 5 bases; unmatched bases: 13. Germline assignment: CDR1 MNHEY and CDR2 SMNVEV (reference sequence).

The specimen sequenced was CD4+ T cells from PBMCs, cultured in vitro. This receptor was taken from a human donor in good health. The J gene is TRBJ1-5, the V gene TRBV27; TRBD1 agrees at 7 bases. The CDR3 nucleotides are TGTGCCAGCAGTTTGAGTCCCCGGACAGGTTTAGATCAGCCCCAGCATTTT. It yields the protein CASSLSPRTGLDQPQHF.